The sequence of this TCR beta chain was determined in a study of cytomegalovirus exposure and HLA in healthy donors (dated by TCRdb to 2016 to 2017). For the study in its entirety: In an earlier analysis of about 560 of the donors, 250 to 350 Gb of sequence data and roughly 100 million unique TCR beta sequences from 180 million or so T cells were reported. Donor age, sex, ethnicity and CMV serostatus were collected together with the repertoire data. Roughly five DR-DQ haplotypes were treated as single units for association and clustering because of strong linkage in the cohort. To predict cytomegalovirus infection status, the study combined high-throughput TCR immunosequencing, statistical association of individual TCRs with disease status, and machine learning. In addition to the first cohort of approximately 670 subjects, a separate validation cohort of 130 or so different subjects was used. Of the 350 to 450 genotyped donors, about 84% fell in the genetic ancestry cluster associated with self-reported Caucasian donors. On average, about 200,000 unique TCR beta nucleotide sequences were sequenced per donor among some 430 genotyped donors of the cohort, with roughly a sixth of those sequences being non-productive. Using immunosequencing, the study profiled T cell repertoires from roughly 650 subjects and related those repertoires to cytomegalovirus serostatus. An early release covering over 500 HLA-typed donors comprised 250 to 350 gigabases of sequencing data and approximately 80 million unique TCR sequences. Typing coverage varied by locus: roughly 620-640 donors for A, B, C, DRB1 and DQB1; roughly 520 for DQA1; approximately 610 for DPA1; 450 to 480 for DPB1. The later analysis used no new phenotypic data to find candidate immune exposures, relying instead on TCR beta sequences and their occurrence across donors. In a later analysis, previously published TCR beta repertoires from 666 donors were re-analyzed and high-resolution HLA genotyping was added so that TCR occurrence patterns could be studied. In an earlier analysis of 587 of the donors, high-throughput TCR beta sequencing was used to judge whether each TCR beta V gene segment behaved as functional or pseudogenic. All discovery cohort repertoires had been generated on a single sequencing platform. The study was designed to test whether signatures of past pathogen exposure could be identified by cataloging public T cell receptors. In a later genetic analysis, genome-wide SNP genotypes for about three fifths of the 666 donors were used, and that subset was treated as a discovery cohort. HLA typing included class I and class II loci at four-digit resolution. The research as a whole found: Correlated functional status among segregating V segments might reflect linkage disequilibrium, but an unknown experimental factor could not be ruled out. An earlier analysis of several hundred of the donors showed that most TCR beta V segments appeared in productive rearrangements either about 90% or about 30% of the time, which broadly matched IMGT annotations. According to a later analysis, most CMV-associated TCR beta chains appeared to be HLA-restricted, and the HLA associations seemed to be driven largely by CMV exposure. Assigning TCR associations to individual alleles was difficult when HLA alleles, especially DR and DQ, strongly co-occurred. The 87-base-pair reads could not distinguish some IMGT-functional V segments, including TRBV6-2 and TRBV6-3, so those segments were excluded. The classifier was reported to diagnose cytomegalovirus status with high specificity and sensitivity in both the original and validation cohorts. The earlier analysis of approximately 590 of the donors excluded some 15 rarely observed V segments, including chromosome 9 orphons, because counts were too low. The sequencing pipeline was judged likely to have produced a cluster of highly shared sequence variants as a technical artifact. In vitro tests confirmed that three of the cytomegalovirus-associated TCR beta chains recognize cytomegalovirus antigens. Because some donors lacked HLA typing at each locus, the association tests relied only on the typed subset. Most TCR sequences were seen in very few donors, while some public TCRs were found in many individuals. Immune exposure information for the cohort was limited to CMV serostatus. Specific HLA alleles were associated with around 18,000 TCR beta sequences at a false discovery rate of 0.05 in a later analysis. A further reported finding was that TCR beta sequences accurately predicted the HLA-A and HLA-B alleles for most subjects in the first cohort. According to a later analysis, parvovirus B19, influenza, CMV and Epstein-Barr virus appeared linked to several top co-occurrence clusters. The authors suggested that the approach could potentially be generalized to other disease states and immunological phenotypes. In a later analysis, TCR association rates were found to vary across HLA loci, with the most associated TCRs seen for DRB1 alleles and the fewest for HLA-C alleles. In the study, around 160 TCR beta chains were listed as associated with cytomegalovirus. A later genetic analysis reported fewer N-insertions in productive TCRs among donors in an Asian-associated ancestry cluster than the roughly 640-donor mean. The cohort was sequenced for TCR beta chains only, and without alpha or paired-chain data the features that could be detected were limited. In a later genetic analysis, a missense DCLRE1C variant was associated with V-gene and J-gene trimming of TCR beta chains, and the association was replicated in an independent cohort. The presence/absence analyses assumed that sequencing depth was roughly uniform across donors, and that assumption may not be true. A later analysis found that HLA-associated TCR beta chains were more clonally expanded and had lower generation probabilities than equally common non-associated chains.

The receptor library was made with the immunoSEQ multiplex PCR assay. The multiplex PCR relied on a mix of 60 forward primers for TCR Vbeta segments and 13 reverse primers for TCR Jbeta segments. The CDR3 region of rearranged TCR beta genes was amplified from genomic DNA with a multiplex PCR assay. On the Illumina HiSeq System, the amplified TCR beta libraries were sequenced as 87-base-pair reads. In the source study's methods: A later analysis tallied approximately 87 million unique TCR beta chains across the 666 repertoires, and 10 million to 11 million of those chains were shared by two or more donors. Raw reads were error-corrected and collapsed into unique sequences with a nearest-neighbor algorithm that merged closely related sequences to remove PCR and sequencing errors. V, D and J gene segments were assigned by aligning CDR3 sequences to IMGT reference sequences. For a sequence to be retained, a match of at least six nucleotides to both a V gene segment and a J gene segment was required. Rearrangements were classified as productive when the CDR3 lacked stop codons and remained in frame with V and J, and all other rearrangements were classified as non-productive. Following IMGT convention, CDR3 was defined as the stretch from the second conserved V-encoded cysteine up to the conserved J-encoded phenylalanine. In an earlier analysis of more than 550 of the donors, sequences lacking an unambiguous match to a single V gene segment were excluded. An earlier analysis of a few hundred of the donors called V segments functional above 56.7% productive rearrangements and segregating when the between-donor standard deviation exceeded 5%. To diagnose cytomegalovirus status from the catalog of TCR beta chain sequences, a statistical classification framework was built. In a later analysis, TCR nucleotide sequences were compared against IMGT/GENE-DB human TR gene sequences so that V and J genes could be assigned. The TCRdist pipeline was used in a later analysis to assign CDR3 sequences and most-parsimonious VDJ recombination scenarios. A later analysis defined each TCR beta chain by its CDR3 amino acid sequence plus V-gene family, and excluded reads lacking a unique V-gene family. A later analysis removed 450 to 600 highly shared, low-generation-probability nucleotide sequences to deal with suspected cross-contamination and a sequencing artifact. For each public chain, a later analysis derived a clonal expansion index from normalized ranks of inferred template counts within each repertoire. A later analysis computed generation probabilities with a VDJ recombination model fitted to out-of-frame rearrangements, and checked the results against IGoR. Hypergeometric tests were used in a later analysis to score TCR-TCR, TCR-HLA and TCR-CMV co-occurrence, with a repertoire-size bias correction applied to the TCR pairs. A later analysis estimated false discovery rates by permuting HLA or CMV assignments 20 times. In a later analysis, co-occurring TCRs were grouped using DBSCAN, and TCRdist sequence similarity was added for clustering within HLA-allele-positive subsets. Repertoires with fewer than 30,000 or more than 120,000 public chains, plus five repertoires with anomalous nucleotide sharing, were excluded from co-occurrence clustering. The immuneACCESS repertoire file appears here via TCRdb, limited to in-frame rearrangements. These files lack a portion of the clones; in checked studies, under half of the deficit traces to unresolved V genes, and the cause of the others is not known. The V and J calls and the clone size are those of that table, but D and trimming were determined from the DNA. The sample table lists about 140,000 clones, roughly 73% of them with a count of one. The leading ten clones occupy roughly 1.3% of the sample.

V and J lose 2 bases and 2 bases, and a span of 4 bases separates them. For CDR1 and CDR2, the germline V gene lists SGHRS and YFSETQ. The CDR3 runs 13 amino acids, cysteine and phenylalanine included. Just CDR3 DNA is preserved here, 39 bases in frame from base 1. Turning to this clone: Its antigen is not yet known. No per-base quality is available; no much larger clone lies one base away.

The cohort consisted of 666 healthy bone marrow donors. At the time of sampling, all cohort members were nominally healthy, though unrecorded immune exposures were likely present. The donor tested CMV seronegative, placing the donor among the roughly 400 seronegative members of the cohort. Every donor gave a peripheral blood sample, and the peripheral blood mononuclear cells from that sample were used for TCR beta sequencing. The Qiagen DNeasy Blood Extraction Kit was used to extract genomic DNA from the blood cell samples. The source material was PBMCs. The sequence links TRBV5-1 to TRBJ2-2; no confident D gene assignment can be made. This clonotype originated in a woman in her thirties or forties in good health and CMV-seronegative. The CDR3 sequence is CASSFRNTGELFF. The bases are TGCGCCAGCAGCTTCAGAAACACCGGGGAGCTGTTTTTT.